Presented here are 12 T cell receptor beta chains from one specimen sequenced in a study of regulatory and conventional T cells in RAG deficiency. Regulatory T cells were sorted from blood as CD4+ CD25-high CD127-low cells. TCRdb keeps only in-frame clones here, not all; method: immunoSEQ multiplex PCR. Here the sample spans about 19,000 clones, 80% to 90% being singletons. These data were also reused for a study on regulatory T cells. As that study records: The PCR used 52 TRBV and 13 TRBJ primers.

Material: Tregs sorted from blood. The receptors originated from a human donor in good health.

The table lists this clone with a few counts. The V and J genes are TRBV19 and TRBJ1-5; D uncertain. The CDR3 consists of 13 residues. Germline CDR1 LNHDA, CDR2 SQIVND (reference sequence). Trimming pared 3 bases from V and 0 bases from J, leaving 3 bases between. The CDR3 nucleotides are TGTGCCAGTAGTATCAGTAGCAATCAGCCCCAGCATTTT. Its protein product is CASSISSNQPQHF.

J is TRBJ1-2 and V is TRBV30; TRBD1 is a possible D gene (5 bases). This CDR3 contains 15 residues. V gave up 2 bases and J gave up 4 bases, with 17 bases separating them. Germline V gene sequence: CDR1 GTSNPN, CDR2 SVGIG (reference sequence). DNA of the CDR3: TGTGCCTGGAGTTTCGCGGGGGGTAGTGTCTATGGCTACACCTTC. Its protein product is CAWSFAGGSVYGYTF.

The rearrangement joins TRBV5-1 to TRBJ2-2, with a weak D call TRBD2 (5 bases). With 2 bases removed from V and 4 bases from J, the gap between germline ends came to 9 bases. Germline V gene lookup returns CDR1 SGHRS and CDR2 YFSETQ. CDR3 length: 14 residues. The CDR3 is CASSLPGSTGELFF. In DNA form, the CDR3 reads TGCGCCAGCAGCTTACCGGGATCCACCGGGGAGCTGTTTTTT.

The chain couples TRBV5-1 to TRBJ1-6; possible D gene TRBD1, 6 bases. This CDR3 spans 15 amino acids. Looked up from germline, CDR1 is SGHRS and CDR2 is YFSETQ. V was clipped by 7 bases and J by 5 bases, with 16 bases between them. This chain's CDR3 is CASQPGRQDNSPLHF. In DNA form, the CDR3 reads TGCGCCAGCCAACCGGGGCGACAGGATAATTCACCCCTCCACTTT. The variable domain in full, completed from reference TRBV5-1 and TRBJ1-6, reads KAGVTQTPRYLIKTRGQQVTLSCSPISGHRSVSWYQQTPGQGLQFLFEYFSETQRNKGNFPGRFSGRQFSNSRSEMNVSTLELGDSALYLCASQPGRQDNSPLHFGNGTRLTVT.

The gene calls are TRBV13 and TRBJ1-1; possibly TRBD1 for D (6 bases). The CDR3 sequence is 17 residues long. V was trimmed by 5 bases and J by 2 bases, leaving 21 bases between them. Germline lookup yields CDR1 PRHDT and CDR2 FYEKMQ (reference sequence). CDR3 region: CASSPRTGLAINTEAFF. CDR3 in DNA: TGTGCCAGCAGCCCACGTACAGGGTTAGCTATTAACACTGAAGCTTTCTTT.

This chain uses TRBV2 with TRBJ1-2, with 7 bases identical to TRBD1. CDR3 length equals 15 residues. Unmatched junction bases numbered 6, after V lost 3 bases and J lost 2 bases. CDR1 SNHLY and CDR2 FYNNEI come from the germline V gene. The chain's CDR3 is CASSDNGQANYGYTF. Written as DNA, the CDR3 is TGTGCCAGCAGTGATAATGGACAGGCGAACTATGGCTACACCTTC.

The rearrangement links TRBV2 to TRBJ2-3, with TRBD2 matching over 8 bases. With 6 bases clipped from V and 5 bases from J, the junction kept 10 bases outside the gene matches. CDR3 length: 15 residues. Per the germline V gene, CDR1 is SNHLY and CDR2 is FYNNEI. CDR3 sequence: CASRARGGPVDTQYF. The CDR3 region has the DNA TGTGCCAGCAGAGCACGGGGGGGCCCAGTAGATACGCAGTATTTT.

This sequence joins TRBV6-8 and TRBJ2-1; 8 bases are shared with TRBD2. V lost 7 bases and J lost 1; bases outside the gene matches: 3. The CDR3 extends over 14 amino acids. The germline V gene encodes CDR1 MNHGY and CDR2 SAAAGT. This CDR3 is CASTSGGSYNEQFF. CDR3 nucleotide sequence: TGTGCCAGCACCTCGGGGGGGTCCTACAATGAGCAGTTCTTC.

The rearrangement uses TRBV7-6 and TRBJ1-1, with D possibly matching TRBD1 (6 bases). Germline V gene lookup returns CDR1 SGHVS and CDR2 FNYEAQ. Trimming left V 5 bases short and J 0 bases short, with 13 bases between. This CDR3 contains 15 residues. This CDR3 reads CASSQYREMNTEAFF. DNA for the CDR3: TGTGCCAGCAGCCAATACAGGGAAATGAACACTGAAGCTTTCTTT.

This chain joins TRBV7-2 and TRBJ2-1; 7 bases are a match to TRBD2. The CDR3 extends over 16 amino acids. Looked up from germline, CDR1 is SGHTA and CDR2 is FQGNSA. Trimming took 1 base from V and 6 from J; bases not matched to a gene: 9. CDR3 sequence: CASSLVGAGVANEQFF. The CDR3 region has the DNA TGTGCCAGCAGCTTAGTTGGGGCGGGAGTCGCCAATGAGCAGTTCTTC.

CDR3 protein: CASSPTRQYNYGYTF. In DNA, the CDR3 is TGCGCCAGCAGCCCCACGCGACAGTATAACTATGGCTACACCTTC. The chain has TRBV5-1 and TRBJ1-2; D might be TRBD1 (5 bases). Trimming left V 4 bases short and J 1 base short, with 14 bases between. The CDR3 runs 15 residues. CDR1 SGHRS and CDR2 YFSETQ come from the germline V gene.

The rearrangement joins TRBV30 to TRBJ2-1; no firm D call. Germline CDR1 GTSNPN, CDR2 SVGIG (reference sequence). The CDR3 has 15 residues. Trimming shortened V by 1 base and J by 2 bases, and 12 bases separated the two germline ends. CDR3 protein: CAWSGHPGTYNEQFF. The CDR3 nucleotides are TGTGCCTGGAGTGGTCATCCGGGCACCTACAATGAGCAGTTCTTC.